These 9 T cell receptor beta chains came from one sample sequenced in a study of blood T cell repertoires in COVID-19. Here immunoSEQ multiplex PCR was the method, and the copy in TCRdb shows in-frame clones only, minus some. The repertoire includes over 150,000 clones, approximately 77% of them detected once, and roughly a tenth sits in the top ten. The material sequenced was peripheral blood. Receptors were obtained from a woman older than 75 with active or convalescent COVID-19.

The V and J genes are TRBV5-1 and TRBJ1-1; 12 nucleotides line up with TRBD1. This CDR3 region has 16 residues. Per the germline V gene, CDR1 is SGHRS and CDR2 is YFSETQ. V dropped 0 bases and J dropped 4; count of bases not matched to a gene: 4. The CDR3 is CASSLEGQGASTEAFF. DNA for the CDR3: TGCGCCAGCAGCTTGGAGGGACAGGGGGCTAGCACTGAAGCTTTCTTT.

The rearrangement joins TRBV19 to TRBJ1-5; D unclear. This CDR3 contains 13 residues. CDR1 and CDR2 from the germline V gene are LNHDA and SQIVND (reference sequence). The V gene lost 2 bases and the J gene lost 4 bases, with 6 bases spanning the gap. The CDR3 DNA sequence: TGTGCCAGTAGTATAAAGGAGAATCAGCCCCAGCATTTT. It codes for CASSIKENQPQHF.

In its sample, this clone was seen once. The chain combines TRBV5-1 with TRBJ2-3; TRBD2 matches 10 bases. Germline CDR1 and CDR2: SGHRS and YFSETQ. The CDR3 is 16 amino acids. V gave up 4 bases and J gave up 6 bases; unmatched junction bases: 11. CDR3 sequence: CASSPQDSGRSDTQYF. For the CDR3, the DNA is TGCGCCAGCAGCCCCCAGGATAGCGGGAGGTCGGATACGCAGTATTTT.

The chain carries TRBV6-1 and TRBJ1-3, with a weak D call TRBD1 (6 bases). Trimming shortened V by 3 bases and J by 4 bases, and 13 bases separated the two germline ends. The germline CDR1 and CDR2 sequences are MNHNS and SASEGT. This CDR3 has 15 residues. The CDR3 coding sequence is TGTGCCAGCAGTGAGAACAGGGTAGGAGGAAACACCATATATTTT. The encoded protein is CASSENRVGGNTIYF.

This sequence joins TRBV29-1 and TRBJ1-1; no clear D gene. Looked up from germline, CDR1 is SQVTM and CDR2 is ANQGSEA. The CDR3 runs to 12 residues. With 4 bases removed from V and 4 bases from J, the gap between germline ends came to 10 bases. The CDR3 reads CSVGSSGTEAFF. The CDR3 coding sequence is TGCAGCGTTGGATCCTCGGGCACTGAAGCTTTCTTT.

This chain joins TRBV19 and TRBJ2-3; TRBD1 aligns across 7 bases. This CDR3 comprises 14 residues. Germline lookup yields CDR1 LNHDA and CDR2 SQIVND (reference sequence). V lost 5 bases and J lost 0; bases outside the gene matches: 2. The CDR3 DNA reads TGTGCCAGTAGTCGGGACAGCAGCACAGATACGCAGTATTTT. Residues: CASSRDSSTDTQYF.

The chain couples TRBV9 to TRBJ2-7, with D perhaps matching TRBD2 (7 bases). Trimming removed 4 bases from V and 11 bases from J, with 19 bases in between. The germline gives CDR1 SGDLS, CDR2 YYNGEE. The CDR3 length is 13 residues. For the CDR3, the DNA is TGTGCCAGCAGCCCATCGCAGGGGCGGGGGAAGTACTTC. Protein product: CASSPSQGRGKYF.

V and J are TRBV18 and TRBJ1-5; TRBD1 matches at 7 bases. V lost 3 bases, J lost 0 bases, and 5 bases stayed unmatched. This CDR3 comprises 16 residues. CDR1 is KGHSH and CDR2 is LQKENI in the germline V gene. The CDR3 DNA sequence: TGTGCCAGCTCACCTGGGACAGCAGATAGCAATCAGCCCCAGCATTTT. This encodes CASSPGTADSNQPQHF.

The genes are TRBV3-1 (or the pseudogene TRBV3-2) and TRBJ1-6, with no clear D. CDR3 size: 15 residues. Per germline, CDR1 LGHDT and CDR2 YNNKEL (reference sequence). With 1 base removed from V and 8 bases from J, the gap between germline ends came to 12 bases. The CDR3 bases are TGTGCCAGCAGCCAAGTTGGACTGATGGATTCACCCCTCCACTTT. It codes for CASSQVGLMDSPLHF.